Shown below are 17 T cell receptor beta chains from a single sample sequenced in a study of T cells after somatic rescue of genetic block. Data came from immunoSEQ multiplex PCR; TCRdb stores just in-frame clones and leaves some out. The data show tens of thousands of clones, with under 95% seen just once and 2.9% held by the top ten. Sequenced sample: peripheral blood mononuclear cells (PBMCs). All receptors derive from a man aged 40-49 years.

The rearrangement uses TRBV14 and TRBJ2-1, with 7 bases lining up with TRBD1. Looked up from germline, CDR1 is SGHDN and CDR2 is FVKESK. The CDR3 loop spans 17 amino acids. The V gene end was trimmed by 4 bases and the J gene end by 4 bases; junction bases not matched to a gene: 13. CDR3 in DNA: TGTGCCAGCAGCCTGCATAGCAACAGGGGCCGTTACAATGAGCAGTTCTTC. Amino acid sequence: CASSLHSNRGRYNEQFF.

This rearrangement joins TRBV27 to TRBJ2-3; D gene uncertain. CDR3 length: 13 amino acids. The ends were cut back, 6 bases at V and 2 bases at J, with 9 bases in the middle. The germline gives CDR1 MNHEY, CDR2 SMNVEV (reference sequence). In nucleotides, the CDR3 is TGTGCCAGCAGCCAAAAGGCCACAGATACGCAGTATTTT. As protein: CASSQKATDTQYF.

The rearrangement joins TRBV15 to TRBJ1-2; D gene ambiguous. This CDR3 has 12 amino acids. Germline CDR1 is LNHNV and CDR2 is YYDKDF (reference sequence). Between the trimmed V and J ends, which lost 0 bases and 8 bases, there was a span of 7 bases. As DNA, the CDR3 is TGTGCCACCAGCAGAGATCGGTCGGGCTACACCTTC. Amino acid sequence: CATSRDRSGYTF.

J is TRBJ2-1 and V is TRBV20-1; no clear D. This CDR3 comprises 11 residues. V gave up 1 base and J gave up 9 bases, with 7 bases separating them. The germline CDR1 and CDR2 sequences are DFQATT and SNEGSKA (reference sequence). The chain's CDR3 is CSARGVTEQFF. The CDR3 DNA sequence: TGCAGTGCTAGAGGGGTTACTGAGCAGTTCTTC.

This clone came up a few times. The rearrangement joins TRBV7-9 to TRBJ2-5; perhaps D is TRBD1 or TRBD2 (6 bases each). Trimming stripped 0 bases from V and 4 bases from J, with 15 bases between. Germline CDR1 reads SEHNR; CDR2 reads FQNEAQ (reference sequence). The CDR3 sequence is 16 residues long. CDR3 amino acids: CASSLALVRGPETQYF. Written as DNA, the CDR3 is TGTGCCAGCAGCTTAGCGCTTGTCCGGGGGCCAGAGACCCAGTACTTC. The full variable domain, its missing parts supplied by reference TRBV7-9 and TRBJ2-5, is DTGVSQNPRHKITKRGQNVTFRCDPISEHNRLYWYRQTLGQGPEFLTYFQNEAQLEKSRLLSDRFSAERPKGSFSTLEIQRTEQGDSAMYLCASSLALVRGPETQYFGPGTRLLVL.

The CDR3 loop reads CASSPGPALIGYTF. DNA of the CDR3: TGTGCCAGCAGCCCTGGGCCGGCCCTAATTGGCTACACCTTC. The gene calls are TRBV9 and TRBJ1-2; D gene unclear. This CDR3 is built from 14 residues. The V gene's germline CDR1 is SGDLS and CDR2 YYNGEE. The V gene lost 4 bases and the J gene lost 7 bases, with 17 bases spanning the gap.

There are a few counts of this clone. This rearrangement joins TRBV19 to TRBJ2-3; D perhaps matches TRBD1 (6 bases). Germline V gives CDR1 LNHDA, CDR2 SQIVND (reference sequence). V shed 6 bases and J shed 6 bases, with 16 bases lying between them. CDR3 size: 14 residues. Here the CDR3 DNA reads TGTGCCAGTAGGGGGACATCGGAGGTGGATACGCAGTATTTT. This codes for CASRGTSEVDTQYF.

The chain links TRBV19 to TRBJ1-2; 8 bases align to TRBD1. The length of the CDR3 is 14 residues. Germline loops: CDR1 LNHDA, CDR2 SQIVND (reference sequence). J was trimmed by 5 bases and V by 5 bases; bases with no gene match: 7. The CDR3 sequence is CASSLRTGWYGYTF. In nucleotides, the CDR3 is TGTGCCAGTAGTCTACGGACAGGGTGGTATGGCTACACCTTC. Full variable domain (remainder filled in from reference TRBV19 and TRBJ1-2): DGGITQSPKYLFRKEGQNVTLSCEQNLNHDAMYWYRQDPGQGLRLIYYSQIVNDFQKGDIAEGYSVSREKKESFPLTVTSAQKNPTAFYLCASSLRTGWYGYTFGSGTRLTVV.

The chain combines TRBV10-1 with TRBJ1-1, with TRBD1 matching over 9 bases. Per the germline V gene, CDR1 is WNHNN and CDR2 is SYGVQD (reference sequence). This CDR3 spans 13 amino acids. Trimming took 8 bases from V and 5 from J; bases not matched to a gene: 6. In nucleotides, the CDR3 is TGCGCCAGCGGAGACAGGGGGGGAACTGAAGCTTTCTTT. Its translation is CASGDRGGTEAFF.

The table lists this clone with a count of one. The V call is TRBV11-3, the J call TRBJ1-1, with D hard to call. CDR1 and CDR2 from the germline V gene are SGHNT and YENEEA. The CDR3 runs 13 residues. Trimming took off 3 bases at V and 0 bases at J, with 5 bases between the two ends. The CDR3 sequence: CASSFTMNTEAFF. The CDR3 DNA is TGTGCCAGCAGCTTTACCATGAACACTGAAGCTTTCTTT.

The chain links TRBV9 to TRBJ2-3, with TRBD2 identical over 7 bases. CDR3 length: 15 amino acids. The ends lost 4 bases at V and 0 bases at J; junction bases unmatched: 5. Germline loops: CDR1 SGDLS, CDR2 YYNGEE. The CDR3 DNA reads TGTGCCAGCAGCAAAGGACTAGATAGCACAGATACGCAGTATTTT. This encodes CASSKGLDSTDTQYF.

This chain connects TRBV10-3 to TRBJ2-5, with 7 bases aligning to TRBD2. The CDR3 runs to 12 residues. The V segment lost 8 bases and the J segment 5 bases; nucleotides outside the gene matches: 5. CDR1 and CDR2 (germline): ENHRY, SYGVKD. CDR3 region: CAIRGDGETQYF. CDR3 coding DNA: TGTGCCATCCGGGGGGACGGGGAGACCCAGTACTTC.

The chain carries TRBV28 and TRBJ1-1; no definite D call. Trimming cost V 3 bases and J 0 bases, with 8 bases left between them. The CDR3 loop spans 14 amino acids. In germline, CDR1 is MDHEN, CDR2 SYDVKM. As DNA, the CDR3 is TGTGCCAGCAGTTTTGGCGGAATGAACACTGAAGCTTTCTTT. Translating gives CASSFGGMNTEAFF.

V gene TRBV14 combines with J gene TRBJ1-5; D perhaps matches TRBD1 (5 bases). Germline CDR1 is SGHDN and CDR2 is FVKESK. Deletions cut 0 bases from V and 6 bases from J, with 27 bases between. The CDR3 runs to 20 residues. CDR3 sequence: CASSQDLSTGKLFRVQPQHF. The CDR3 nucleotides read TGTGCCAGCAGCCAAGATCTAAGTACAGGTAAACTCTTCCGGGTTCAGCCCCAGCATTTT.

The V gene is TRBV5-4, the J gene TRBJ2-5; no definite D call. The germline V gene has CDR1 SGHNT and CDR2 YYREEE (reference sequence). Trimming stripped 0 bases from V and 2 bases from J, with 8 bases between. The length of the CDR3 is 14 residues. CDR3 amino acids: CASSLGTVQETQYF. CDR3 DNA: TGTGCCAGCAGCTTGGGGACGGTACAAGAGACCCAGTACTTC.

The chain links TRBV2 to TRBJ2-7; D remains ambiguous. Germline CDR1 is SNHLY and CDR2 is FYNNEI. V was trimmed by 6 bases and J by 1 base, leaving 13 bases between them. The CDR3 extends over 14 amino acids. The chain's CDR3 is CASRGRLQSYEQYF. In nucleotides, the CDR3 is TGTGCCAGCAGGGGCCGGCTACAGTCCTACGAGCAGTACTTC.

The chain carries TRBV6-1 and TRBJ2-7, with D perhaps assigned TRBD1 or TRBD2 (5 bases each). V lost 8 bases and J lost 2, with 16 bases in between. Per germline, CDR1 MNHNS and CDR2 SASEGT. CDR3 length: 14 residues. The CDR3 reads CASGGPGDAYEQYF. CDR3 DNA sequence: TGTGCCAGCGGCGGACCTGGGGACGCCTACGAGCAGTACTTC.